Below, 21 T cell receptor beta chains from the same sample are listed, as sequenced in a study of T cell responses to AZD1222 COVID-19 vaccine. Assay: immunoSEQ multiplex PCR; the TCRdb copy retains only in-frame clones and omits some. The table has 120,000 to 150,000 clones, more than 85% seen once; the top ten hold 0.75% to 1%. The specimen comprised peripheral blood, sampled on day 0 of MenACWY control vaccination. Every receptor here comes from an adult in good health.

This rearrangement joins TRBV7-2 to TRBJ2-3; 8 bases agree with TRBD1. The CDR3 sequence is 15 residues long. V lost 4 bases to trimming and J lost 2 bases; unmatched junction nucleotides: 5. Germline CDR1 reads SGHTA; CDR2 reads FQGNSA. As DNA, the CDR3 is TGTGCCAGCAGCTCCGGACAGGGAGTCACAGATACGCAGTATTTT. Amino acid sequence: CASSSGQGVTDTQYF.

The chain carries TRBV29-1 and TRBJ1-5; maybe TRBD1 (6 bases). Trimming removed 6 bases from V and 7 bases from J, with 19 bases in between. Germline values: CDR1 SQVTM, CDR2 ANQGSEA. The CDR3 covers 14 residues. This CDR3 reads CSVLWDNLGQPQHF. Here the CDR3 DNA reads TGCAGCGTCCTGTGGGACAATCTAGGGCAGCCCCAGCATTTT. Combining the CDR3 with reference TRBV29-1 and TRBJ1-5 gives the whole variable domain SAVISQKPSRDICQRGTSLTIQCQVDSQVTMMFWYRQQPGQSLTLIATANQGSEATYESGFVIDKFPISRPNLTFSTLTVSNMSPEDSSIYLCSVLWDNLGQPQHFGDGTRLSIL.

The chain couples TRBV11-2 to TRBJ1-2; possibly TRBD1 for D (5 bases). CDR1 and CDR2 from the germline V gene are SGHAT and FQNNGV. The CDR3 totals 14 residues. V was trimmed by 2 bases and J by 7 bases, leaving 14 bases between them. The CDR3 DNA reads TGTGCCAGCAGCTTACTGAGGGGAATGGGTGGCTACACCTTC. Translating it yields CASSLLRGMGGYTF.

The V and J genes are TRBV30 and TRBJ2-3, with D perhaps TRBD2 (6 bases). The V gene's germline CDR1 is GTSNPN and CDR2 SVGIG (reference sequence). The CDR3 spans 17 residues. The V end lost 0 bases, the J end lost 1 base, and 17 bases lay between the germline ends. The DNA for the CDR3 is TGTGCCTGGAGTGTAGGGCCGGGAGTATCCGGCACAGATACGCAGTATTTT. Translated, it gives CAWSVGPGVSGTDTQYF.

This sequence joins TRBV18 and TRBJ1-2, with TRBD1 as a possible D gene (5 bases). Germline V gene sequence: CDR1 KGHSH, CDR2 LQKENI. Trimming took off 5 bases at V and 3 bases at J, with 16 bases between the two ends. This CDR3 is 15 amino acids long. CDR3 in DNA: TGTGCCAGCTCATCCTTACAGGCGACGGACTATGGCTACACCTTC. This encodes CASSSLQATDYGYTF.

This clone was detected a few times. The CDR3 sequence: CASSLTGPNSGNTIYF. The CDR3 DNA reads TGTGCCAGCAGCTTAACAGGTCCCAACTCTGGAAACACCATATATTTT. This chain connects TRBV11-2 to TRBJ1-3; possibly TRBD1 for D (5 bases). The CDR3 is made up of 16 amino acids. CDR1 and CDR2 from the germline V gene are SGHAT and FQNNGV. V lost 2 bases, J lost 0 bases, and 11 bases lay in between.

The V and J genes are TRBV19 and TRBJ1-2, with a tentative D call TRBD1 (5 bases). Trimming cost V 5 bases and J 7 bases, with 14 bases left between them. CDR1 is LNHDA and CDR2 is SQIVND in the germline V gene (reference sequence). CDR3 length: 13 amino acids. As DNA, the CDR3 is TGTGCCAGTAGTTTCCAGGGTTCGCGTGGCTACACCTTC. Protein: CASSFQGSRGYTF.

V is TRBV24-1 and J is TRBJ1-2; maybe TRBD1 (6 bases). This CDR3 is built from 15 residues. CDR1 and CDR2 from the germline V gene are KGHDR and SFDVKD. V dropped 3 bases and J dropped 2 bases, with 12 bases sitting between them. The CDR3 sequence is CATSDPKRGNYGYTF. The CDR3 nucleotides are TGTGCCACCAGTGATCCCAAGAGGGGGAACTATGGCTACACCTTC.

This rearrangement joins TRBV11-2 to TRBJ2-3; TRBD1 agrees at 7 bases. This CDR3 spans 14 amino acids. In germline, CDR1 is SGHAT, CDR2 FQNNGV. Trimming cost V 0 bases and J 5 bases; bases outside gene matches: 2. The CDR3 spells CASSLEQGRDTQYF. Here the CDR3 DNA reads TGTGCCAGCAGCTTAGAACAGGGGAGAGATACGCAGTATTTT.

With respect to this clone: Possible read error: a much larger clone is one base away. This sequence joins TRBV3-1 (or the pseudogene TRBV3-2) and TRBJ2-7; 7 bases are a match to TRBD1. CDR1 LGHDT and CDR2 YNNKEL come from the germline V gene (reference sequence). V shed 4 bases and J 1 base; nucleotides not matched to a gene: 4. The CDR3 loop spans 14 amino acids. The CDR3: CASSRATGSYEQYF. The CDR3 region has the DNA TGTGCCAGCAGCCGAGCGACAGGGTCCTACGAGCAGTACTTC.

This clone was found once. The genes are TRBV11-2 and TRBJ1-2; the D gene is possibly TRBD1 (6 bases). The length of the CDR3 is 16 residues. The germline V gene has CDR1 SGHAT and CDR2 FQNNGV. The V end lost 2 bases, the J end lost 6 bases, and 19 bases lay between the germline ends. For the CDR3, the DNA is TGTGCCAGCAGCTTAATACGCAGGGGACGCTCGGATGGCTACACCTTC. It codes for CASSLIRRGRSDGYTF.

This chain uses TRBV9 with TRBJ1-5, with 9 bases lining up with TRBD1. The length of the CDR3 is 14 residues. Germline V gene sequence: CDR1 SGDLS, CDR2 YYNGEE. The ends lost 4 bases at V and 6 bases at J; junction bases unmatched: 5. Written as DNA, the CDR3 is TGTGCCAGCAGCCCACACAGGGGGCGTCAGCCCCAGCATTTT. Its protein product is CASSPHRGRQPQHF.

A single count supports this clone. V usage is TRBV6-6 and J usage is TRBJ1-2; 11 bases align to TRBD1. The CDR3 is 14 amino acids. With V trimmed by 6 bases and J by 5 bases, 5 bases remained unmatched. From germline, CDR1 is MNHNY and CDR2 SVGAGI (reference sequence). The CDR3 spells CASRDRGRSYGYTF. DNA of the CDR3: TGTGCCAGCAGGGACAGGGGGCGCAGTTATGGCTACACCTTC.

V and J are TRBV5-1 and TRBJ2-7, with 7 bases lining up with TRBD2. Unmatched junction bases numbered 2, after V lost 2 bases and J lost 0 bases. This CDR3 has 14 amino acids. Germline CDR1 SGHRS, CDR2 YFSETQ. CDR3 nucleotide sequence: TGCGCCAGCAGCTTAGCGGGGATCTCCTACGAGCAGTACTTC. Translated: CASSLAGISYEQYF.

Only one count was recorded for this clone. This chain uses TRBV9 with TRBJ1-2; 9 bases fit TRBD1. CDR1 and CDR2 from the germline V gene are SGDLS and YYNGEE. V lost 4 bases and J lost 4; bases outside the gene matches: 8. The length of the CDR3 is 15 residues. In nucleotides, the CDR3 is TGTGCCAGCAGCCTCGGGACAGGGTCTAGCTATGGCTACACCTTC. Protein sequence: CASSLGTGSSYGYTF.

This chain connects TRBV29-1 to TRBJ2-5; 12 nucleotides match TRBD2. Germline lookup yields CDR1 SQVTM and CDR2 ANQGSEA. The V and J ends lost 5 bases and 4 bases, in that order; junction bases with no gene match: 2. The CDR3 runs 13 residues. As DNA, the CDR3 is TGCAGCGTTTTGGGACTAGCGGGAGAGACCCAGTACTTC. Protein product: CSVLGLAGETQYF.

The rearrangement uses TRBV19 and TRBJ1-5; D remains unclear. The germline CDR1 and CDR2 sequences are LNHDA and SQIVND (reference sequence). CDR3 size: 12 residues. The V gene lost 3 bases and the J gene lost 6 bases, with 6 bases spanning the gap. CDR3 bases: TGTGCCAGTAGTATTTCAGGTCAGCCCCAGCATTTT. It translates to CASSISGQPQHF.

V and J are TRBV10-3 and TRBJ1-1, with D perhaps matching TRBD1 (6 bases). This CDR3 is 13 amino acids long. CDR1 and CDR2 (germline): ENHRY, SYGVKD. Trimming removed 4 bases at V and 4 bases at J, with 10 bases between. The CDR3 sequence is CAISAGRGTEAFF. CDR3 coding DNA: TGTGCCATCAGTGCCGGCAGGGGCACTGAAGCTTTCTTT.

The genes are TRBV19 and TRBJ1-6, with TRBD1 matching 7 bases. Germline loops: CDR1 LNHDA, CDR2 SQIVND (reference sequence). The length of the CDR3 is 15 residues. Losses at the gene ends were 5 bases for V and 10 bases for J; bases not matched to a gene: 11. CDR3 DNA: TGTGCCAGTAGTTCCACCTGGACAGGAGGGTCACCCCTCCACTTT. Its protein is CASSSTWTGGSPLHF.

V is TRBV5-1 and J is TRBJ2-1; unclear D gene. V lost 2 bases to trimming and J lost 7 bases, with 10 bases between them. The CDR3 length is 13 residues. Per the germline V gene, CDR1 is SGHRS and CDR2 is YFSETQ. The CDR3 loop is CASSLTKPNEQFF. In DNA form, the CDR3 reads TGCGCCAGCAGCTTAACCAAACCGAATGAGCAGTTCTTC.

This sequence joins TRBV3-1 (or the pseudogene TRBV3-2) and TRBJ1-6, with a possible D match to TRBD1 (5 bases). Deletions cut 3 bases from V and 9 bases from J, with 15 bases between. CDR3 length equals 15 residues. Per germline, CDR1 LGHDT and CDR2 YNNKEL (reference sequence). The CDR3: CASSQDTWVGSPLHF. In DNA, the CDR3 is TGTGCCAGCAGCCAGGACACCTGGGTTGGTTCACCCCTCCACTTT.